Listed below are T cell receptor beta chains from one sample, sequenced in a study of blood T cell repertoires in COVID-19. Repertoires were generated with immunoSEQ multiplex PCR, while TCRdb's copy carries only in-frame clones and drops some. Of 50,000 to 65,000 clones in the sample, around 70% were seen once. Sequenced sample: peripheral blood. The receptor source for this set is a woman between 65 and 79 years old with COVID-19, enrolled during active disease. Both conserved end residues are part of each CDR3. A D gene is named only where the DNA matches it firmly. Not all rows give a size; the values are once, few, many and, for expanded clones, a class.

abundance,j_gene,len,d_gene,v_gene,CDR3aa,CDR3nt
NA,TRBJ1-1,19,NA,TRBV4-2,CASSQDRGGGVSRGTEAFF,TGTGCCAGCAGCCAAGATAGGGGAGGTGGGGTATCGAGAGGGACTGAAGCTTTCTTT
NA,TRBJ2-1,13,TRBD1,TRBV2,CAGQTGGSDEQFF,TGTGCCGGCCAGACAGGGGGCTCTGATGAGCAGTTCTTC
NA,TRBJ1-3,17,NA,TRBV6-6,CASSPIPAVSSGNTIYF,TGTGCCAGCAGTCCTATCCCGGCGGTTAGCTCTGGAAACACCATATATTTT
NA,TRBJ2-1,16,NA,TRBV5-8,CASSLESVRAYNEQFF,TGTGCCAGCAGCTTGGAATCCGTTCGCGCCTACAATGAGCAGTTCTTC
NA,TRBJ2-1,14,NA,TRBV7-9,CASSLGEVSNEQFF,TGTGCCAGCAGCTTAGGGGAGGTCAGCAATGAGCAGTTCTTC
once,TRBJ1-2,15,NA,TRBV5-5,CASSFWGRANYGYTF,TGTGCCAGCAGCTTTTGGGGGCGCGCTAACTATGGCTACACCTTC
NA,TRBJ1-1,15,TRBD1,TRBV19,CASSSLTGGLTEAFF,TGTGCCAGTAGTTCCTTGACAGGGGGGTTAACTGAAGCTTTCTTT
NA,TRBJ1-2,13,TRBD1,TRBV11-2,CASSLPNRGGYTF,TGTGCCAGCAGCTTACCGAACAGGGGTGGCTACACCTTC
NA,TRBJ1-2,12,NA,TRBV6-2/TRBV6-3,CASSFTGYGYTF,TGTGCCAGCAGTTTTACAGGGTATGGCTACACCTTC
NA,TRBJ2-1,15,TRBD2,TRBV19,CASSSGLAGVNEQFF,TGTGCCAGTAGTTCCGGACTAGCGGGAGTCAATGAGCAGTTCTTC